The rows below give T cell receptor beta chains drawn from one sample of a study of cytomegalovirus exposure and HLA in healthy donors. Sequencing used immunoSEQ multiplex PCR; TCRdb keeps in-frame clones, though not all of them. The sample has 60,000 to 70,000 clones; roughly 77% are singletons. Sequencing was done on a sample of PBMCs. The receptors were sampled from a woman aged 25-40 years in good health and CMV-seronegative. CDR3s include the opening cysteine and the closing phenylalanine or tryptophan. D genes are given only for firm matches. Where a row states a size, it is once, few, many or the class of an expanded clone; other rows omit it.

>TRBV9|-|once|TRBJ1-1|14
CASSPRGGNTEAFF
TGTGCCAGCAGTCCTCGGGGGGGGAACACTGAAGCTTTCTTT
>TRBV7-2|TRBD1|-|TRBJ2-7|14
CASRTGTGVYEQYF
TGTGCCAGCCGGACCGGGACAGGGGTCTACGAGCAGTACTTC
>TRBV5-1|TRBD1|-|TRBJ2-5|17
CASSLGPGTVYQETQYF
TGCGCCAGCAGCTTGGGCCCCGGGACAGTATACCAAGAGACCCAGTACTTC
>TRBV9|TRBD1|-|TRBJ2-3|15
CASSGGQGAQDTQYF
TGTGCCAGCAGCGGTGGACAGGGGGCCCAAGATACGCAGTATTTT
>TRBV30|TRBD1|once|TRBJ2-6|19
CAWISPGQAVRTGANVLTF
TGTGCCTGGATTTCTCCTGGACAGGCAGTCCGTACTGGGGCCAACGTCCTGACTTTC
>TRBV6-5|-|few|TRBJ2-1|12
CASTGSGSNEFF
TGTGCCAGCACAGGATCGGGAAGCAACGAGTTCTTC
>TRBV30|-|-|TRBJ1-1|14
CAWSTGHGNTEAFF
TGTGCCTGGAGTACAGGACACGGGAACACTGAAGCTTTCTTT
>TRBV30|TRBD2|-|TRBJ2-2|15
CAWSWLAGRSGELFF
TGTGCCTGGAGTTGGCTAGCGGGGAGGAGCGGGGAGCTGTTTTTT
>TRBV29-1|TRBD2|once|TRBJ2-2|15
CSVAGLAANTGELFF
TGCAGCGTCGCCGGACTAGCGGCGAACACCGGGGAGCTGTTTTTT
>TRBV6-5|TRBD1|-|TRBJ2-7|14
CASRQGAFSYEQYF
TGTGCCAGCAGACAGGGGGCCTTCTCCTACGAGCAGTACTTC
>TRBV7-2|-|once|TRBJ2-7|14
CASSTSTGSYEQYF
TGTGCCAGCAGCACCAGCACAGGTTCCTACGAGCAGTACTTC
>TRBV29-1|TRBD2|-|TRBJ2-7|16
CSVARRTSGRGYEQYF
TGCAGCGTTGCCCGCCGCACTAGCGGAAGGGGTTACGAGCAGTACTTC
>TRBV20-1|-|-|TRBJ2-1|11
CSAYEEDEQFF
TGCAGTGCTTACGAAGAGGATGAGCAGTTCTTC
>TRBV28|-|few|TRBJ1-1|14
CASSSIQGMSEAFF
TGTGCCAGCAGTTCGATTCAGGGGATGTCGGAAGCTTTCTTT
>TRBV10-3|TRBD2|-|TRBJ2-5|16
CAISAGTSGIKETQYF
TGTGCCATCAGTGCCGGGACTAGCGGGATAAAAGAGACCCAGTACTTC
>TRBV2|TRBD2|-|TRBJ2-1|17
CASSESVAGAYYNEQFF
TGTGCCAGCAGTGAATCAGTAGCGGGGGCCTACTACAATGAGCAGTTCTTC
>TRBV6-5|-|-|TRBJ2-7|14
CASSYSTRGDEQYF
TGTGCCAGCAGTTACTCGACCAGGGGCGACGAGCAGTACTTC
>TRBV5-1|-|once|TRBJ2-7|15
CASSLNGGSSYEQYF
TGCGCCAGCAGCCTCAACGGGGGATCATCCTACGAGCAGTACTTC
>TRBV5-4|-|-|TRBJ1-1|12
CASTFAGTEAFF
TGTGCCAGCACCTTTGCGGGCACTGAAGCTTTCTTT
>TRBV30|-|-|TRBJ1-6|15
CAGFDTSSYNSPLHF
TGTGCCGGTTTTGACACGAGCTCCTATAATTCACCCCTCCACTTT
>TRBV9|TRBD1|-|TRBJ2-5|15
CASSFRDSEQETQYF
TGTGCCAGCAGCTTTCGGGACAGTGAACAAGAGACCCAGTACTTC
>TRBV2|TRBD2|-|TRBJ2-3|15
CASSALLAGTDTQYF
TGTGCCAGCAGCGCACTACTAGCGGGCACAGATACGCAGTATTTT
>TRBV6-6|TRBD1|-|TRBJ1-1|14
CASIRDSLNTEAFF
TGTGCCAGCATTAGGGACAGTTTGAACACTGAAGCTTTCTTT
>TRBV2|TRBD1|-|TRBJ2-2|15
CASRTGVLNTGELFF
TGTGCCAGCAGGACAGGGGTTCTGAACACCGGGGAGCTGTTTTTT
>TRBV9|-|-|TRBJ2-7|13
CASGRGTGYEQYF
TGTGCCAGCGGGAGAGGAACGGGCTACGAGCAGTACTTC
>TRBV7-2|-|-|TRBJ2-3|13
CASSPMRGGTQYF
TGTGCCAGCAGCCCGATGCGAGGAGGGACGCAGTATTTT
>TRBV5-1|-|-|TRBJ2-7|14
CASSYPDRPYEQYF
TGCGCCAGCAGCTACCCAGACAGACCCTACGAGCAGTACTTC
>TRBV11-2|-|-|TRBJ2-1|15
CASSTPAGTGNEQFF
TGTGCCAGCAGTACCCCAGCGGGGACAGGCAATGAGCAGTTCTTC
>TRBV27|-|-|TRBJ1-1|13
CASSGQMNTEAFF
TGTGCCAGCAGTGGACAGATGAACACTGAAGCTTTCTTT
>TRBV4-1|TRBD2|-|TRBJ2-2|16
CASSQTSGSNTGELFF
TGCGCCAGCAGCCAGACTAGCGGGAGTAACACCGGGGAGCTGTTTTTT
>TRBV6-5|-|-|TRBJ2-7|14
CASSFAGSRYEQYF
TGTGCCAGCAGTTTCGCGGGATCCCGCTACGAGCAGTACTTC
>TRBV30|-|-|TRBJ2-1|13
CAWSLVASNEQFF
TGTGCCTGGAGTCTAGTCGCTTCCAATGAGCAGTTCTTC
>TRBV6-4|-|-|TRBJ2-3|15
CASSDSRSPTDTQYF
TGTGCCAGCAGTGACTCGAGGTCTCCCACAGATACGCAGTATTTT
>TRBV6-6|-|-|TRBJ1-3|15
CASSLDSALGNTIYF
TGTGCCAGCAGTTTGGACAGCGCCCTTGGAAACACCATATATTTT
>TRBV30|TRBD1|-|TRBJ1-6|16
CAWRARQGARNSPLHF
TGTGCCTGGAGAGCCCGACAGGGGGCAAGGAATTCACCCCTCCACTTT
>TRBV6-5|-|-|TRBJ2-7|14
CASSPGPRTYEQYF
TGTGCCAGCAGCCCAGGTCCAAGGACCTACGAGCAGTACTTC
>TRBV6-1|TRBD1|once|TRBJ2-7|15
CASMAPGTGSYEQYF
TGTGCCAGCATGGCTCCCGGGACAGGCTCCTACGAGCAGTACTTC
>TRBV2|-|-|TRBJ1-2|14
CASSEVRGNYGYTF
TGTGCCAGCAGTGAAGTAAGGGGCAACTATGGCTACACCTTC
>TRBV7-8|-|once|TRBJ1-6|16
CASSYPRGRPNSPLHF
TGTGCCAGCAGCTATCCCCGGGGGAGACCCAATTCACCCCTCCACTTT
>TRBV6-5|TRBD2|-|TRBJ2-7|13
CASVGGGSYEQYF
TGTGCCAGCGTGGGCGGCGGGAGCTACGAGCAGTACTTC
>TRBV4-1|-|-|TRBJ2-1|16
CASSPAGTSSYNEQFF
TGCGCCAGCAGCCCCGCGGGAACGAGCTCCTACAATGAGCAGTTCTTC
>TRBV11-2|TRBD2|-|TRBJ2-7|14
CASSGSGGIYEQYF
TGTGCCAGCAGCGGAAGCGGGGGCATTTACGAGCAGTACTTC
>TRBV30|-|once|TRBJ1-5|13
CAWSTAGPTAQHF
TGTGCCTGGAGTACAGCAGGGCCTACAGCCCAGCATTTT
>TRBV28|-|-|TRBJ1-6|17
CASSLIRGISYNSPLHF
TGTGCCAGCAGTTTGATCCGGGGAATCTCCTATAATTCACCCCTCCACTTT
>TRBV4-1|TRBD2|-|TRBJ2-5|18
CASSQDTGLAGGQETQYF
TGCGCCAGCAGCCAAGATACGGGACTAGCGGGGGGTCAAGAGACCCAGTACTTC
>TRBV5-6|-|-|TRBJ2-7|12
CASSLIGFEQYF
TGTGCCAGCAGCTTGATCGGGTTTGAGCAGTACTTC
>TRBV29-1|-|-|TRBJ2-7|15
CSVLQGGEHYYEQYF
TGCAGCGTCCTACAGGGGGGGGAACATTACTACGAGCAGTACTTC
>TRBV18|TRBD1|-|TRBJ2-7|15
CASSRYDRAEDEQYF
TGTGCCAGCTCCCGGTACGACAGGGCGGAGGACGAGCAGTACTTC
>TRBV15|-|once|TRBJ1-5|15
CATSRAGDGHQPQHF
TGTGCCACCAGCAGAGCAGGGGACGGGCATCAGCCCCAGCATTTT